This T cell receptor (beta chain) appears in the sequencing data of a study of T cell changes during pregnancy in multiple sclerosis. CDR3 length: 15 amino acids. CDR1 GTSNPN and CDR2 SVGIG come from the germline V gene (reference sequence). The V segment lost 0 bases and the J segment 2 bases; nucleotides outside the gene matches: 2. This table comes from immunoSEQ multiplex PCR, and its TCRdb copy is limited to in-frame clones, with some not included. The sample has 50,000 or so clones, about 92% seen once. The chain has TRBV30 and TRBJ2-3, with TRBD1 matching 10 bases. The sample consisted of CD4+ T cells from peripheral blood mononuclear cells, taken before pregnancy. This sequence originates from a female donor with multiple sclerosis, enrolled in a pregnancy study. CDR3 residues: CAWSVGTGDTDTQYF. CDR3 sequence (DNA): TGTGCCTGGAGTGTGGGGACAGGGGACACAGATACGCAGTATTTT. Variable domain in full (rest from reference TRBV30 and TRBJ2-3): SQTIHQWPATLVQPVGSPLSLECTVEGTSNPNLYWYRQAAGRGLQLLFYSVGIGQISSEVPQNLSASRPQDRQFILSSKKLLLSDSGFYLCAWSVGTGDTDTQYFGPGTRLTVL.